Sequencing of this T cell receptor beta chain was carried out in a study of T-cell reconstitution after alpha-beta-depleted transplantation in children. Study-wide results and caveats: Reportedly, alpha-beta T cells present about two months post-transplant originated from several hundred expanded clones of graft origin. T-cell numbers and diversity, one year after transplant, stemmed largely from T cells that were newly produced.

Trimming at V came to 0 bases and at J to 2 bases, leaving 8 bases not matched to a gene. Germline CDR1 reads SQVTM; CDR2 reads ANQGSEA. This CDR3 is built from 17 residues. This clonotype was detected ten times or more. What it binds is not known. This sample's TCRbeta library carried unique molecular identifier barcodes. TCRdb re-analysed the PCR reads in MiXCR, keeping a single row per CDR3 protein. The data contain 600,000 or so distinct CDR3 sequences, roughly 23% of them seen just once; the ten biggest clones take up 11% to 15%. This TCR was recovered from a boy younger than two who had a stem cell transplant for acute myeloid leukemia, so the T cells may come from the graft donor. The rearrangement joins TRBV29-1 to TRBJ2-1, with 9 bases identical to TRBD2. Sequencing used PBMCs, mostly from graft donor cells, obtained 360 days after TCRalphabeta/CD19-depleted stem cell transplant. The DNA for the CDR3 is TGCAGCGTTGAAGACCCAGCGGGGGGCGAAACCTACAATGAGCAGTTCTTC. This translates into CSVEDPAGGETYNEQFF.